Sequencing of this TCR beta chain was carried out in a study of blood T cell repertoires in COVID-19. Study-level background: Sites in the United States, Italy and Spain provided acute and convalescent COVID-19 samples. Nucleic acid was either cDNA or gDNA, and it came from T cells, B-cell-depleted T cells, or PBMCs.

As originally analysed: Reference gene primer amplification yielded estimated nucleated cell counts. The data were produced by immunoSEQ multiplex PCR, yet TCRdb's version contains in-frame clones alone and is incomplete. D and trimming were read from the DNA, whereas the V and J calls and clone size are those reported in that table. The sample lists some 130,000 clones, 70% to 80% seen once, with roughly a tenth in the top ten. The clonotype was recovered from a human donor in a cohort sampled during active COVID-19. The sequencing sample was made of peripheral blood.

The CDR3 reads CASSGPGTGNTEAFF. In nucleotides, the CDR3 is TGTGCCAGCAGTGGTCCCGGGACAGGGAACACTGAAGCTTTCTTT. This sequence joins TRBV2 and TRBJ1-1, with 8 bases matching TRBD1. J gave up 1 base and V 4 bases, and 5 bases lay outside the gene matches. The CDR3 is made up of 15 amino acids. The germline CDR1 and CDR2 sequences are SNHLY and FYNNEI.